These T cell receptor beta chains were read from a single sample in a study of T cell repertoires in cytomegalovirus infection. Their target antigens are unknown. MiXCR was run by TCRdb on the reads, yielding one entry per CDR3 protein. Altogether 230,000 or so distinct CDR3 sequences are present, 38% being singletons, with the ten largest covering around 64%. The source was CD8+ T cells from cultured PBMCs, collected from culture after CMV antigen stimulation. The receptors stem from a human donor in good health (CMV status not recorded). Some clones in this sample may be carry-over from other donors' samples. The CDR3 runs from the conserved cysteine through the conserved F or W. D genes are given only for firm matches. Only part of the rows carry a size: once, few, many, or a class if the clone is expanded.

j_gene,abundance,d_gene,v_gene,CDR3nt,CDR3aa
TRBJ2-1,-,-,TRBV12-3/TRBV12-4,TGTGCCAGCAGCGAGACCCGGAGGGATGAGCAGTTCTTC,CASSETRRDEQFF
TRBJ1-6,once,-,TRBV5-1,TGCGCCAGCAGCTTGGGACAGGATAATTCACCCCTCCACTTT,CASSLGQDNSPLHF
TRBJ2-1,few,-,TRBV28,TGTGCCAGCAGTCCGGGGCTACGGGGTTACAATGAGCAGTTCTTC,CASSPGLRGYNEQFF
TRBJ2-2,-,TRBD2,TRBV4-1,TGCGCCAGCAGCCAAGGGCCTAGCGGGAGCTCGAACACCGGGGAGCTGTTTTTT,CASSQGPSGSSNTGELFF
TRBJ2-5,many,-,TRBV18,TGTGCCAGCTCACCCCGGCAGGGACGGTCAGAGACCCAGTACTTC,CASSPRQGRSETQYF
TRBJ2-3,-,TRBD1,TRBV10-3,TGTGCCATCAGTGGTACTCGGGCAGGGGGAGACACAGATACGCAGTATTTT,CAISGTRAGGDTDTQYF
TRBJ2-7,few,TRBD1,TRBV27,TGTGCCAGCAGTTTATCGAAGGGACAGATCTCCTACGAGCAGTACTTC,CASSLSKGQISYEQYF
TRBJ2-1,many,-,TRBV11-3,TGTGCCAGCAGCCTCCCGGGGGAGGCCAACAATGAGCAGTTCTTC,CASSLPGEANNEQFF
TRBJ2-7,-,TRBD1,TRBV12-3/TRBV12-4,TGTGCCAGCGAACCGGGACAGGGTGACGAGCAGTACTTC,CASEPGQGDEQYF
TRBJ2-7,few,-,TRBV20-1,TGCAGTGCTAGAGACGGAACAGGGAACTCCTACGAGCAGTACTTC,CSARDGTGNSYEQYF
TRBJ2-1,-,-,TRBV7-2,TGTGCCAGCAGCTTCCTGGCAGGGAGCTCCGAGGATAATGAGCAGTTCTTC,CASSFLAGSSEDNEQFF
TRBJ2-6,-,-,TRBV9,TGTGCCAGCAGCGTAGAACTGGGGAGGTCTGGGGCCAACGTCCTGACTTTC,CASSVELGRSGANVLTF
TRBJ2-7,-,-,TRBV13,TGTGCCAGCCGGCCCTCGGCTTCCTACGAGCAGTACTTC,CASRPSASYEQYF
TRBJ2-7,-,TRBD1,TRBV20-1,TGCAGTGCTTGGGACAGGGCAAGCTCCTACGAGCAGTACTTC,CSAWDRASSYEQYF
TRBJ2-7,few,-,TRBV14,TGTGCCAGCAGCCAATTCGGGATGCCCTACGAGCAGTACTTC,CASSQFGMPYEQYF
TRBJ1-5,-,-,TRBV19,TGTGCCAGTAAGGACGGTTATAGCAATCAGCCCCAGCATTTT,CASKDGYSNQPQHF
TRBJ1-1,once,-,TRBV4-2,TGTGCCAGCAGCCCCAAGGACAGCACTGAAGCTTTCTTT,CASSPKDSTEAFF
TRBJ2-3,-,-,TRBV20-1,TGCAGTGCTAGAGATCTGTTTGGGGTTAGTTCTGCAGATACGCAGTATTTT,CSARDLFGVSSADTQYF
TRBJ1-2,-,-,TRBV7-9,TGTGCCAGCAGGAAAGGAGGCAACTATGGCTACACCTTC,CASRKGGNYGYTF
TRBJ2-1,few,TRBD2,TRBV7-6,TGTGCCAGCAGCACGCGACTAGCGGGATACAATGAGCAGTTCTTC,CASSTRLAGYNEQFF
TRBJ1-6,-,-,TRBV7-9,TGTGCCAGCAGCTTAGACGGGACACCTATTACTTCACCCCTCCACTTT,CASSLDGTPITSPLHF
TRBJ2-3,few,-,TRBV19,TGTGCCAGTAGCGACAGGCTGGGCACAGATACGCAGTATTTT,CASSDRLGTDTQYF
TRBJ1-1,few,-,TRBV6-1,TGTGCCAGCAGTACACGGGACAAAAACACTGAAGCTTTCTTT,CASSTRDKNTEAFF
TRBJ2-7,few,-,TRBV12-3/TRBV12-4,TGTGCCAGCAGCTATTCCGGGAGGGGGCACGAGCAGTACTTC,CASSYSGRGHEQYF
TRBJ2-1,-,TRBD2,TRBV19,TGTGCCAGTAGTGAAGGGGTCGTTCTAGCGGGAGGAGGTATTTACAATGAGCAGTTCTTC,CASSEGVVLAGGGIYNEQFF
TRBJ2-2,many,-,TRBV5-1,TGCGCCAGCAGCTTGGCCTCGGTGGCCGGGGGCTACACCGGGGAGCTGTTTTTT,CASSLASVAGGYTGELFF
TRBJ1-5,few,-,TRBV5-8,TGTGCCAGCAGCTTGGGAACAGGCCCCAATCAGCCCCAGCATTTT,CASSLGTGPNQPQHF
TRBJ2-3,-,TRBD1,TRBV20-1,TGCAGTGCTAGGGACAGGGGGCAGACAGATACGCAGTATTTT,CSARDRGQTDTQYF
TRBJ2-1,few,-,TRBV7-9,TGTGCCAGCACCCCCTATGACAATGAGCAGTTCTTC,CASTPYDNEQFF
TRBJ2-2,few,TRBD1,TRBV28,TGTGCCAGCAGTTCGGGGACAGGGAACACCGGGGAGCTGTTTTTT,CASSSGTGNTGELFF
TRBJ2-7,few,TRBD2,TRBV28,TGTGCCAGCAGTTTTTCGATACCGGGACTAGCGGGAGGATCCTCCTACGAGCAGTACTTC,CASSFSIPGLAGGSSYEQYF
TRBJ2-1,few,-,TRBV7-2,TGTGCCAGCAGCCGACCAGCGACGGAAGTATCGGAGCAGTTCTTC,CASSRPATEVSEQFF
TRBJ2-1,many,-,TRBV7-2,TGTGCCAGCAGCCTCGGGTCTAGCTCCTACAATGAGCAGTTCTTC,CASSLGSSSYNEQFF
TRBJ1-2,-,-,TRBV7-9,TGTGCCAGCAGCGGGATCTCGACGGGTCAGGGGACTAACTATGGCTACACCTTC,CASSGISTGQGTNYGYTF
TRBJ2-1,many,-,TRBV7-8,TGTGCCAGCAGCCCCTGGACTTACTTCTCCTACAATGAGCAGTTCTTC,CASSPWTYFSYNEQFF
TRBJ2-5,-,TRBD2,TRBV9,TGTGCCAGCAGCGTAGAAACTAGCGCACAAGAGACCCAGTACTTC,CASSVETSAQETQYF
TRBJ1-5,-,-,TRBV28,TGTGCCAGCAGACCTGGACAGTATAGCAATCAGCCCCAGCATTTT,CASRPGQYSNQPQHF
TRBJ2-3,few,TRBD2,TRBV6-1,TGTGCCAGCAGTGAAGATCAGCGGGGGGTAAAAAATACGCAGTATTTT,CASSEDQRGVKNTQYF
TRBJ2-1,-,-,TRBV7-9,TGTGCCAGCAGCACCTCCCGGGGAATTACAAACAATGATCAGTTCTTC,CASSTSRGITNNDQFF
TRBJ1-1,few,TRBD1,TRBV29-1,TGCAGCGTGAAACAGCCGGGACAGGGATTGAACACTGAAGCTTTCTTT,CSVKQPGQGLNTEAFF
TRBJ1-5,-,TRBD1,TRBV6-1,TGTGCCAGCAGAGTCGACAGGGCGTCTGGTCAGCCCCAGCATTTT,CASRVDRASGQPQHF
TRBJ2-1,-,TRBD2,TRBV7-3,TGTGCCAGCAGCTCCCAAGCGGGAGTAAAGAATGAGCAGTTCTTC,CASSSQAGVKNEQFF
TRBJ2-3,-,-,TRBV7-3,TGTGCCAGCAGCAATGGGCTTGGCGCGCAGTATTTT,CASSNGLGAQYF
TRBJ1-5,few,-,TRBV19,TGTGCCAGTAGTCCGTCGGCGGGCGGGCAGCCCCAGCATTTT,CASSPSAGGQPQHF
TRBJ1-5,once,-,TRBV25-1,TGTGCCAGCAGTGTAGGGTCGGTTAGCAATCAGCCCCAGCATTTT,CASSVGSVSNQPQHF
TRBJ2-5,few,-,TRBV12-3/TRBV12-4,TGTGCCAGCAGTTTAGGGGATGAGACCCAGTACTTC,CASSLGDETQYF
TRBJ1-1,-,-,TRBV25-1,TGTGCCAGCAGTGATATGGGGGTGGAAGCTTTATTT,CASSDMGVEALF